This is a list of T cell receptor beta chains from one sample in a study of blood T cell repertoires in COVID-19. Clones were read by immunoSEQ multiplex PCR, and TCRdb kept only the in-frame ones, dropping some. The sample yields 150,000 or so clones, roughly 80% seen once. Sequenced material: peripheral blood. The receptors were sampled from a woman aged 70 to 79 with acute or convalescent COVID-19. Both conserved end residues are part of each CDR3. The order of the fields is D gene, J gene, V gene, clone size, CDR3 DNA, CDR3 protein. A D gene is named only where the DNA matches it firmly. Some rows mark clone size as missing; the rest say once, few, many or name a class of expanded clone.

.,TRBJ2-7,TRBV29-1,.,TGCAGCGGGGGGGACAGAAGCTCCTACGAGCAGTACTTC,CSGGDRSSYEQYF
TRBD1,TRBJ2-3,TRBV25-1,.,TGTGCCAGCAGTGAAGGGACAGGGAGGAGCGCAGATACGCAGTATTTT,CASSEGTGRSADTQYF
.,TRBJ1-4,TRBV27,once,TGTGCCAGCAGTCCCTGGACAGTCGCCAGTGAAAAACTGTTTTTT,CASSPWTVASEKLFF
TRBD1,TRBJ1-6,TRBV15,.,TGTGCCACCAGCAGAAACAGGGGCCCCAGCCAAGGTTCACCCCTCCACTTT,CATSRNRGPSQGSPLHF
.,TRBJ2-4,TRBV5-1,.,TGCGCCAGCAGCTTGGAGTACAGGGAACCCGCGGCCCAAGCCAAAAACATTCAGTACTTC,CASSLEYREPAAQAKNIQYF
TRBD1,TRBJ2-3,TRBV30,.,TGTGCCTGGAGTACGAATTTGGGACAGGGGGCTAGTAGCACAGATACGCAGTATTTT,CAWSTNLGQGASSTDTQYF
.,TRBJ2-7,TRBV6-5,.,TGTGCCAGCACCGATGGAGGGACCGAGCAGTACTTC,CASTDGGTEQYF
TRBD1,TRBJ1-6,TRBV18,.,TGTGCCAGAGACAGGGGCTACCTTTATAATTCACCCCTCCACTTT,CARDRGYLYNSPLHF
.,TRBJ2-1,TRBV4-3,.,TGCGCCAGCAGCCAAGAAACTTCTACGTACAATGAGCAGTTCTTC,CASSQETSTYNEQFF
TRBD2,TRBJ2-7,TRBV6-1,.,TGTGCCAGCGGTGCAGGGAGGGGTCGAGAGCAGTACTTC,CASGAGRGREQYF
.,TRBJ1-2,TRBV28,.,TGTGCCAGCAGTTACAGGGTTGACTATGGCTACACCTTC,CASSYRVDYGYTF
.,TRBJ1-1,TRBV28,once,TGTGCCAGCAGTGGTGCGGGAGTAGCCAACACTGAAGCTTTCTTT,CASSGAGVANTEAFF
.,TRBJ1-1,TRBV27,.,TGTGCCAGCAGTTTATACCCACAGGGCGCCACTGAAGCTTTCTTT,CASSLYPQGATEAFF
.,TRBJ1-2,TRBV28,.,TGTGCCAGCAGTTTGAGGTTGGGCTATGGCTACACCTTC,CASSLRLGYGYTF
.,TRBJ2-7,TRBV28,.,TGTGCCAGCAGTTTGGAGCGTCCCCCCTACGAGCAGTACTTC,CASSLERPPYEQYF
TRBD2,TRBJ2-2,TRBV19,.,TGTGCCAGTAGCGGGGGGGCCAGTAGCGGGGAGCTGTTTTTT,CASSGGASSGELFF
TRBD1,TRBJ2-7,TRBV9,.,TGTGCCAGCAGCGTAGGGGGACAGGGTCCCTACGAGCAGTACTTC,CASSVGGQGPYEQYF
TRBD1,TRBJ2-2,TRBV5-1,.,TGCGCCAGCAGCCTCGGGACAGGGGACACCGGGGAGCTGTTTTTT,CASSLGTGDTGELFF
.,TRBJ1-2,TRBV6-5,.,TGTGCCAGCAGTTATGGGGGCCCGAGGATGGGCTACACCTTC,CASSYGGPRMGYTF
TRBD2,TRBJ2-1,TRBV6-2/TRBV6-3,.,TGTGCCAGCAGTAACTCCCAGAGACTAGCGGGGGGTCCCCACATTGAGCAGTTCTTC,CASSNSQRLAGGPHIEQFF
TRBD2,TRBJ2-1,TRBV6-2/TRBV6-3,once,TGTGCCAGCAGTTACCGAGGACTAGCGGGGGGGAAGCAGTTCTTC,CASSYRGLAGGKQFF
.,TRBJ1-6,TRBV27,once,TGTGCCAGCAGTTTACGGGTATCCTATAATTCACCCCTCCACTTT,CASSLRVSYNSPLHF
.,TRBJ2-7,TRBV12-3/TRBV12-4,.,TGTGCCAGCAAGGAACAGGGTGTAGGCGAGCAGTACTTC,CASKEQGVGEQYF
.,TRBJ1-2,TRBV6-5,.,TGTGCCAGCGGCGACACCTCTAACTATGGCTACACCTTC,CASGDTSNYGYTF
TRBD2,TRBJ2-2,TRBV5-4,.,TGTGCCAGCAGCAAGATAGCGGGGGTAGGGACCGGGGAGCTGTTTTTT,CASSKIAGVGTGELFF
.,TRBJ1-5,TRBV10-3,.,TGTGCCATCGCCCCGACAGGCGGCAATCAGCCCCAGCATTTT,CAIAPTGGNQPQHF
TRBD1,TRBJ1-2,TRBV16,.,TGTGCCAGCAGCCCGGGACAGGGTTATGGCTACACCTTC,CASSPGQGYGYTF
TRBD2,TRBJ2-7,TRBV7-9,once,TGTGCCAGCGAGGGACTAGCCGGATCCTACGAGCAGTACTTC,CASEGLAGSYEQYF
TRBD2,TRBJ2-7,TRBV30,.,TGTGCCTGGGAGGGGACTAGCGGGGGCCACGAGCAGTACTTC,CAWEGTSGGHEQYF
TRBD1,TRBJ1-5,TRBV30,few,TGTGCCTGGAATCCGGGACAGGGAAGCAATCAGCCCCAGCATTTT,CAWNPGQGSNQPQHF
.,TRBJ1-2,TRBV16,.,TGTGCCAGCAGCCAATTCACAGGGCCCGTTGGCTACACCTTC,CASSQFTGPVGYTF
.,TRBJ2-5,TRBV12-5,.,TGTGCTAGAAGTGGGGCGGAGAAGCAGGAGACCCAGTACTTC,CARSGAEKQETQYF
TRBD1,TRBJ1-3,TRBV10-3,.,TGTGCCATCAGGAAAACGGACAGGGGGTGGGACACCATATATTTT,CAIRKTDRGWDTIYF
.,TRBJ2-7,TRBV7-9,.,TGTGCCAGCAGTGCCCAGGGTTACGAGCAGTACTTC,CASSAQGYEQYF
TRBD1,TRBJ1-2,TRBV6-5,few,TGTGCCAGCAGGCCGACAGGGACGGAAGGCTACACCTTC,CASRPTGTEGYTF
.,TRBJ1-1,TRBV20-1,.,TGCAGTGCCATGACAACCACTGAAGCTTTCTTT,CSAMTTTEAFF
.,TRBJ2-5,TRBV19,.,TGTGCCAGTAGCCGTCAGGGAGAGACCCAGTACTTC,CASSRQGETQYF
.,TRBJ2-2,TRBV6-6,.,TGTGCCAGCAGTTACCGGCGGGCCGGGGAGCTGTTTTTT,CASSYRRAGELFF
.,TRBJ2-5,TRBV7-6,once,TGTGCCAGCAGCTTATTCTCCCCGGGACTCGTAGTGGCCCAGTACTTC,CASSLFSPGLVVAQYF
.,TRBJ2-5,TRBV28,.,TGTGCCAGCAGTTTATTAGCTGAGACCCAGTACTTC,CASSLLAETQYF
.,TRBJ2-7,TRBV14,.,TGTGCCAGCAGCCGAGGGGGGGCTACCTACGAGCAGTACTTC,CASSRGGATYEQYF
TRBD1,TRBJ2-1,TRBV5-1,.,TGCGCCAGCAGCCTCGGTTCTCGCAGGGGGTCCTACAATGAGCAGTTCTTC,CASSLGSRRGSYNEQFF
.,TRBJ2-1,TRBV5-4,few,TGTGCCAGCAGCACGGACAGAACCTACAATGAGCAGTTCTTC,CASSTDRTYNEQFF
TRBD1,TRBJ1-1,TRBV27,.,TGTGCCAGCAGTTTACGGCAGGGGGCATATGCTTTCTTT,CASSLRQGAYAFF
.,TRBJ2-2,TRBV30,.,TGTGCCTGGAGGTTTAGGACAGTACACACCGGGGAGCTGTTTTTT,CAWRFRTVHTGELFF
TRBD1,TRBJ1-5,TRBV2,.,TGTGCCAGCAGTGCCCGGGGCGAGGGGGCGAGCAATCAGCCCCAGCATTTT,CASSARGEGASNQPQHF
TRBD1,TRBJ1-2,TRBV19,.,TGTGCCAGTAGTCCCCGGACAGGAGGAGCCTATGGCTACACCTTC,CASSPRTGGAYGYTF
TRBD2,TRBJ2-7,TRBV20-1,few,TGCAGTGCTAGTAGCGGGGGGGCCTACGAGCAGTACTTC,CSASSGGAYEQYF
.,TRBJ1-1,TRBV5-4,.,TGTGCCAGCAGCCAAACCGTAAGGGGCACTGAAGCTTTCTTT,CASSQTVRGTEAFF
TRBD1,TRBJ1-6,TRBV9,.,TGTGCCAGCAGCGTTAGCGACAGGGGGCTATCACCCCTCCACTTT,CASSVSDRGLSPLHF
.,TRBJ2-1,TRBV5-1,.,TGCGCCAGCAGCTTGGAGAGACTAGTCAGCTCCTACAATGAGCAGTTCTTC,CASSLERLVSSYNEQFF
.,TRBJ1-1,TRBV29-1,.,TGCAGCGTTGTCGGAGCGAGGTCATGGAACACTGAAGCTTTCTTT,CSVVGARSWNTEAFF
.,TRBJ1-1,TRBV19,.,TGTGCCAGTAGTATGGGGCAGGGTCCGCAAACTGAAGCTTTCTTT,CASSMGQGPQTEAFF
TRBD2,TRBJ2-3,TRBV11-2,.,TGTGCCAGCAGCTTACTACTAGCGGCCACAGATACGCAGTATTTT,CASSLLLAATDTQYF
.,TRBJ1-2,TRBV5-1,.,TGCGCCAGCGGCGACACTAACTATGGCTACACCTTC,CASGDTNYGYTF
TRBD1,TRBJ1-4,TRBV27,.,TGTGCCAGCAGTGCTCGGGACAGAGGTAATGAAAAACTGTTTTTT,CASSARDRGNEKLFF
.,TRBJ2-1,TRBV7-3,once,TGTGCCAGCAGCTTGTATTCGGGTCCTGCGGGTAATGAGCAGTTCTTC,CASSLYSGPAGNEQFF
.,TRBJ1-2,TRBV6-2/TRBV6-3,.,TGTGCCAGCAGTGGCCTTAACTATGGCTACACCTTC,CASSGLNYGYTF